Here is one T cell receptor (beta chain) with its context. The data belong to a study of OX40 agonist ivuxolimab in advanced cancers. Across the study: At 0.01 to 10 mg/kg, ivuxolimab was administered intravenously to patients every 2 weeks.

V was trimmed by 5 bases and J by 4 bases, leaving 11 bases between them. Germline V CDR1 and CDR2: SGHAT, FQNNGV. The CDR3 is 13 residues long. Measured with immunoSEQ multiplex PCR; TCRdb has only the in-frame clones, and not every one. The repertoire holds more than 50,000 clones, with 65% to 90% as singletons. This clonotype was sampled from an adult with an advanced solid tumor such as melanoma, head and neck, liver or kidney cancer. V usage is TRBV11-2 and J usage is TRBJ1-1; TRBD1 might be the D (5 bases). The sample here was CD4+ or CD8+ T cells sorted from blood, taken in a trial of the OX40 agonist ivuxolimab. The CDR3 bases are TGTGCCAGCAGCGTGGGGGATTTCACTGAAGCTTTCTTT. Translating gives CASSVGDFTEAFF. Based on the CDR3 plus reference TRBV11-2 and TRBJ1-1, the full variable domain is EAGVAQSPRYKIIEKRQSVAFWCNPISGHATLYWYQQILGQGPKLLIQFQNNGVVDDSQLPKDRFSAERLKGVDSTLKIQPAKLEDSAVYLCASSVGDFTEAFFGQGTRLTVV.